Detailed here is one T cell receptor (beta chain). The antigen is undetermined. The data derive from a study of cytomegalovirus exposure and HLA in healthy donors. PCR employed 60 Vbeta and 13 Jbeta primers. Using immunoSEQ multiplex PCR, the repertoire was profiled, and TCRdb retains in-frame clones only, with some absent. The table has roughly 60,000 clones, roughly 84% seen once. J gave up 7 bases and V 5 bases, and 5 bases lay outside the gene matches. Germline-derived CDR1 and CDR2 are LNHDA and SQIVND (reference sequence). CDR3 length: 14 residues. Study results and caveats: A later analysis found most CMV-associated TCR beta chains apparently HLA-restricted.

The sample was PBMCs. The receptor was isolated from a man aged 25 to 45 in good health and CMV-seronegative. The chain recombines TRBV19 with TRBJ1-1, with 12 bases fitting TRBD1. CDR3 sequence: CASSWGQGAGEAFF. The CDR3 DNA follows: TGTGCCAGTAGTTGGGGACAGGGGGCCGGTGAAGCTTTCTTT.